Shown below are 18 T cell receptor beta chains from a single sample sequenced in a study of CD8 T cells in ankylosing spondylitis. Whole-study results and caveats: A TCR beta motif made of fewer than ten highly homologous variants seemed typical of ankylosing spondylitis blood.

Using its own MiXCR run on the 5' RACE reads, TCRdb lists one record per CDR3 protein. The sample carries a few hundred thousand distinct CDR3 sequences, just under 7.5% recorded once. Their target antigens are unknown. The material sequenced was blood, either unsorted or a sorted T cell fraction (not recorded which). Every receptor here comes from a male donor with ankylosing spondylitis.

There are many counts of this clonotype. The chain links TRBV6-5 to TRBJ1-1; D remains unclear. There are 14 residues in the CDR3. The germline V gene has CDR1 MNHEY and CDR2 SVGAGI. V lost 2 bases and J 4 bases, leaving 11 bases between the germline ends. The CDR3 nucleotides are TGTGCCAGCAGTTACATGACGGGAATCACTGAAGCTTTCTTT. It is translated as CASSYMTGITEAFF.

Many counts were recorded for this clonotype. The chain joins TRBV27 to TRBJ1-2; possibly TRBD1 for D (5 bases). This CDR3 comprises 15 residues. CDR1 and CDR2 (germline): MNHEY, SMNVEV (reference sequence). Trimming shortened V by 5 bases and J by 2 bases, and 15 bases separated the two germline ends. The CDR3 sequence is CASSSKGRNNYGYTF. CDR3 in DNA: TGTGCCAGCAGTAGCAAGGGGAGGAACAACTATGGCTACACCTTC.

This clonotype has only a few counts. This chain uses TRBV11-1 with TRBJ2-1, with D hard to call. V gave up 4 bases and J gave up 7 bases, with 8 bases separating them. Germline loops: CDR1 SGHAT, CDR2 FQDESV (reference sequence). The CDR3 covers 12 residues. CDR3 bases: TGTGCCAGCAGCTACCAGCTGAATGAGCAGTTCTTC. Its translation: CASSYQLNEQFF. Full variable domain (remainder filled in from reference TRBV11-1 and TRBJ2-1): EAEVAQSPRYKITEKSQAVAFWCDPISGHATLYWYRQILGQGPELLVQFQDESVVDDSQLPKDRFSAERLKGVDSTLKIQPAELGDSAMYLCASSYQLNEQFFGPGTRLTVL.

The sample holds many counts of this clonotype. One end of the junction does not line up with germline, which may come from a read error. The chain has TRBV7-7 and TRBJ2-3; D perhaps matches TRBD2 (6 bases). The CDR3 is made up of 17 amino acids. Germline-derived CDR1 and CDR2 are SSHAT and FNYEAQ (reference sequence). The CDR3 region has the DNA TGTGCTAGCAGCCCCCAGCCAGCGGGTTCCTTCACAGATACGCAGTATTTT. This codes for CASSPQPAGSFTDTQYF.

At least ten counts were recorded for this clonotype. The rearrangement uses TRBV7-2 and TRBJ1-3; 9 nucleotides line up with TRBD1. CDR3 length: 15 residues. V lost 4 bases, J lost 5 bases, and 6 bases stayed unmatched. Germline lookup yields CDR1 SGHTA and CDR2 FQGNSA. The CDR3 spells CASSSRGQGRNTIYF. The CDR3 region has the DNA TGTGCCAGCAGCTCCCGAGGACAGGGGAGAAACACCATATATTTT.

This clonotype came up many times. The chain combines TRBV20-1 with TRBJ2-5; maybe TRBD1 (5 bases). The CDR3 totals 13 residues. Trimming stripped 3 bases from V and 1 base from J, with 9 bases between. CDR1 and CDR2 from the germline V gene are DFQATT and SNEGSKA (reference sequence). The CDR3 loop is CSARGPTQETQYF. As DNA, the CDR3 is TGCAGTGCTAGGGGGCCAACCCAAGAGACCCAGTACTTC.

At least ten counts were recorded for this clonotype. J is TRBJ1-2 and V is TRBV5-4; D not resolved. Germline CDR1 and CDR2: SGHNT and YYREEE (reference sequence). This CDR3 region has 12 residues. V shed 0 bases and J shed 7 bases, with 7 bases lying between them. In DNA, the CDR3 is TGTGCCAGCAGCTTGGGAGTTGGTGGCTACACCTTC. Residues: CASSLGVGGYTF.

This clonotype was seen a handful of times. The V and J genes are TRBV6-1 and TRBJ1-2, with a tentative D call TRBD1 (5 bases). The CDR3 runs 13 residues. CDR1 and CDR2 (germline): MNHNS, SASEGT. Trimming cost V 6 bases and J 2 bases, with 10 bases left between them. The CDR3 reads CASRPGRNYGYTF. The CDR3 bases are TGTGCCAGCAGGCCGGGACGGAACTATGGCTACACCTTC.

This clonotype was counted at least ten times. The chain has TRBV10-2 and TRBJ2-7; 8 nucleotides line up with TRBD2. Losses at the gene ends were 10 bases for V and 6 bases for J; bases not matched to a gene: 11. CDR1 WSHSY and CDR2 SAAADI come from the germline V gene. CDR3 length: 13 amino acids. The CDR3 DNA follows: TGCGCCACCACTCGACTAGCGTCTGGCGAGCAGTACTTC. As protein: CATTRLASGEQYF.

This clonotype was detected ten times or more. The chain employs TRBV11-2 and TRBJ1-1; D is undetermined. Trimming took 3 bases from V and 5 from J, leaving 10 bases between them. This CDR3 is built from 13 residues. From germline, CDR1 is SGHAT and CDR2 FQNNGV. The chain's CDR3 is CASSFFDGTEAFF. The CDR3 bases are TGTGCCAGCAGCTTTTTCGACGGGACTGAAGCTTTCTTT.

This clonotype has at least ten counts. V usage is TRBV4-2 and J usage is TRBJ2-1; 8 bases match TRBD1. The CDR3 sequence is 16 residues long. V lost 5 bases and J lost 7; bases outside the gene matches: 13. CDR1 and CDR2 from the germline V gene are LGHNA and YNFKEQ. This CDR3 reads CASSTASTGDKNEQFF. The CDR3 bases are TGTGCCAGCAGCACTGCCTCGACAGGGGACAAAAATGAGCAGTTCTTC.

In its sample, this clonotype was seen many times. The chain links TRBV6-1 to TRBJ2-7, with 12 bases aligning to TRBD2. V trimming: 2 bases; J trimming: 6 bases; junction bases outside the gene matches: 5. There are 15 residues in the CDR3. CDR1 is MNHNS, CDR2 SASEGT, per germline. CDR3: CASSESTSGSSEQYF. The CDR3 DNA is TGTGCCAGCAGTGAATCGACTAGCGGGAGCTCCGAGCAGTACTTC.

This clonotype was seen at least ten times. The chain recombines TRBV21-1 with TRBJ2-5. TRBV21-1 is assigned pseudogene status. The CDR3 loop spans 9 amino acids. CDR3 sequence reads: CASSAEVGF. The CDR3, as DNA: TGTGCCAGCAGCGCCGAAGTTGGATTC.

CDR3 nucleotide sequence: TGTGCCATCAAAGACGGGGGTGGGTCCTACGAGCAGTACTTC. Translated, it gives CAIKDGGGSYEQYF. V gene TRBV10-3 combines with J gene TRBJ2-7; a weak D match, TRBD2 (6 bases). Trimming took 7 bases from V and 1 from J, leaving 14 bases between them. CDR1 is ENHRY and CDR2 is SYGVKD in the germline V gene. This CDR3 is 14 amino acids long.

At least ten counts were recorded for this clonotype. The chain joins TRBV24-1 to TRBJ1-5; a possible D gene is TRBD1 (5 bases). The CDR3 loop spans 13 amino acids. Trimming stripped 6 bases from V and 1 base from J, with 6 bases between. Germline V gene lookup returns CDR1 KGHDR and CDR2 SFDVKD. CDR3 sequence reads: CATSQGSNQPQHF. The DNA for the CDR3 is TGTGCCACCAGTCAGGGCAGCAATCAGCCCCAGCATTTT.

This clonotype came up a few times. This sequence joins TRBV29-1 and TRBJ2-1; 8 nucleotides match TRBD2. J lost 5 bases, V lost 7 bases, and 10 bases had no gene match. Germline V gene data show CDR1 as SQVTM and CDR2 as ANQGSEA. CDR3 length: 14 amino acids. DNA of the CDR3: TGCAGCGAAGTGACTAGCGTTCCTGACAATGAGCAGTTCTTC. Its protein product is CSEVTSVPDNEQFF.

This clonotype was observed at least ten times. The chain joins TRBV7-9 to TRBJ1-1; no definite D call. CDR1 SEHNR and CDR2 FQNEAQ come from the germline V gene (reference sequence). Deletions cut 5 bases from V and 1 base from J, with 11 bases between. CDR3 length: 14 amino acids. DNA of the CDR3: TGTGCCAGCAGCACCCAGGACCCGAACACTGAAGCTTTCTTT. Protein product: CASSTQDPNTEAFF.

This clonotype occurred many times. The chain has TRBV5-1 and TRBJ2-1; D ambiguous. The germline V gene encodes CDR1 SGHRS and CDR2 YFSETQ. Trimming pared 5 bases from V and 4 bases from J, leaving 10 bases between. This CDR3 contains 13 residues. The CDR3 DNA follows: TGCGCCAGCAGTGAACGCGGATACAATGAGCAGTTCTTC. This translates into CASSERGYNEQFF. The full variable domain, rest sourced from reference TRBV5-1 and TRBJ2-1, is KAGVTQTPRYLIKTRGQQVTLSCSPISGHRSVSWYQQTPGQGLQFLFEYFSETQRNKGNFPGRFSGRQFSNSRSEMNVSTLELGDSALYLCASSERGYNEQFFGPGTRLTVL.